The 7 T cell receptor beta chains reported below all come from one sample, sequenced in a study of blood T cell repertoires in COVID-19. Assay: immunoSEQ multiplex PCR; the TCRdb copy retains only in-frame clones and omits some. This table holds about 160,000 clones, approximately 80% found once. The sequenced sample was peripheral blood. Receptors were obtained from a man aged 55-75 years with acute or convalescent COVID-19.

The J gene is TRBJ1-3, the V gene TRBV29-1; 7 nucleotides align to TRBD1. V gave up 4 bases and J gave up 0 bases; unmatched junction bases: 9. Per the germline V gene, CDR1 is SQVTM and CDR2 is ANQGSEA. CDR3 length: 16 amino acids. The CDR3 sequence: CSVVGGTVTSGNTIYF. The CDR3 DNA is TGCAGCGTTGTAGGTGGGACAGTTACCTCTGGAAACACCATATATTTT. Complete variable domain (other parts from reference TRBV29-1 and TRBJ1-3): SAVISQKPSRDICQRGTSLTIQCQVDSQVTMMFWYRQQPGQSLTLIATANQGSEATYESGFVIDKFPISRPNLTFSTLTVSNMSPEDSSIYLCSVVGGTVTSGNTIYFGEGSWLTVV.

The chain combines TRBV30 with TRBJ2-7, with TRBD2 matching 7 bases. V was pared by 1 base and J by 3 bases, with 6 bases of the junction left unmatched. Germline values: CDR1 GTSNPN, CDR2 SVGIG (reference sequence). This CDR3 contains 14 residues. CDR3 residues: CAWSGFSGYYEQYF. The CDR3 region has the DNA TGTGCCTGGAGTGGGTTTAGCGGGTACTACGAGCAGTACTTC.

For the CDR3, the DNA is TGTGCCAGCAGCGGACCGGGAAGAGGGTTGACTGAAGCTTTCTTT. It is translated as CASSGPGRGLTEAFF. V and J are TRBV7-9 and TRBJ1-1; D not resolved. Trimming took off 5 bases at V and 5 bases at J, with 18 bases between the two ends. The CDR3 has 15 residues. Germline CDR1 is SEHNR and CDR2 is FQNEAQ (reference sequence).

This clone has just one count. CDR3 region: CASSLGQGSYNEQFF. The CDR3 nucleotides read TGTGCCAGCAGCTTAGGACAGGGCTCCTACAATGAGCAGTTCTTC. The V and J genes are TRBV11-2 and TRBJ2-1; 7 positions match TRBD1. J was trimmed by 0 bases and V by 1 base; bases with no gene match: 0. The CDR3 loop spans 15 amino acids. Germline V gene lookup returns CDR1 SGHAT and CDR2 FQNNGV.

This chain uses TRBV14 with TRBJ2-1, with D maybe TRBD1 (5 bases). CDR1 is SGHDN, CDR2 FVKESK, per germline. This CDR3 region has 17 residues. The germline V and J ends were trimmed by 0 bases and 5 bases, with 17 bases remaining between them. CDR3 region: CASSQDLDRPGDNEQFF. For the CDR3, the DNA is TGTGCCAGCAGCCAAGACCTCGACAGACCCGGCGACAATGAGCAGTTCTTC.

J is TRBJ1-1 and V is TRBV7-8; a possible D gene is TRBD1 (6 bases). The germline V gene encodes CDR1 SGHVS and CDR2 FQNEAQ. This CDR3 contains 15 residues. Trimming shortened V by 5 bases and J by 3 bases, and 16 bases separated the two germline ends. The CDR3 DNA reads TGTGCCAGCAGCGGCACAGGGTACGGCGACACTGAAGCTTTCTTT. Amino acids: CASSGTGYGDTEAFF.

This clone has only one observation. The chain couples TRBV19 to TRBJ2-1; TRBD1 might be the D (5 bases). The CDR3 runs to 14 residues. Trimming pared 5 bases from V and 10 bases from J, leaving 18 bases between. Germline CDR1 reads LNHDA; CDR2 reads SQIVND (reference sequence). CDR3 DNA sequence: TGTGCCAGTAGTGCAAAACAGGAAAGGTTGGAGCAGTTCTTC. It translates to CASSAKQERLEQFF.